The clone carrying this TCR beta chain was seen only a few times. In Cohort 3, a recovered donor had either two negative PCRs, clearance, or symptom resolution. This entry comes from a study of blood T cell repertoires in COVID-19. Germline V gene data show CDR1 as MNHEY and CDR2 as SMNVEV (reference sequence). There are 14 residues in the CDR3. V was clipped by 5 bases and J by 9 bases, with 17 bases between them. Libraries were prepared by immunoSEQ multiplex PCR; TCRdb keeps only in-frame clonotypes and omits some of them. This table holds a few hundred thousand clones, around 88% found once. This chain joins TRBV27 and TRBJ2-1; TRBD2 might be the D (7 bases). Sequencing was done on a sample of PBMCs or T cells enriched from blood (not recorded which). This sequence originates from a woman in her twenties or thirties who had recovered from COVID-19. CDR3 in amino acids: CASSPGGRGFEQFF. The DNA of the CDR3 is TGTGCCAGCAGTCCCGGTGGGAGGGGGTTTGAGCAGTTCTTC.